Sequencing of this TCR beta chain was carried out in a study of blood T cell repertoires in COVID-19. Overall study context: Sites across the United States, Italy and Spain contributed samples from acute and convalescent COVID-19.

With 5 bases clipped from V and 3 bases from J, the junction kept 36 bases outside the gene matches. The length of the CDR3 is 24 residues. Germline CDR1 and CDR2: MNHNY and SVGAGI (reference sequence). The table came from immunoSEQ multiplex PCR; TCRdb's copy has only in-frame clones and leaves some out. The sample records about 130,000 clones, around 82% being singletons. This sequence joins TRBV6-6 and TRBJ2-7; TRBD2 agrees at 8 bases. Sequencing was done on a sample of peripheral blood. The sequence was collected from a man aged 25-45 years with COVID-19, enrolled during active disease. The DNA for the CDR3 is TGTGCCAGCAGTCTTGGGGCTCTAGCGGGTTATGTGAGGCGGGGACTCCGGCCTGACTACGAGCAGTACTTC. Residues: CASSLGALAGYVRRGLRPDYEQYF.